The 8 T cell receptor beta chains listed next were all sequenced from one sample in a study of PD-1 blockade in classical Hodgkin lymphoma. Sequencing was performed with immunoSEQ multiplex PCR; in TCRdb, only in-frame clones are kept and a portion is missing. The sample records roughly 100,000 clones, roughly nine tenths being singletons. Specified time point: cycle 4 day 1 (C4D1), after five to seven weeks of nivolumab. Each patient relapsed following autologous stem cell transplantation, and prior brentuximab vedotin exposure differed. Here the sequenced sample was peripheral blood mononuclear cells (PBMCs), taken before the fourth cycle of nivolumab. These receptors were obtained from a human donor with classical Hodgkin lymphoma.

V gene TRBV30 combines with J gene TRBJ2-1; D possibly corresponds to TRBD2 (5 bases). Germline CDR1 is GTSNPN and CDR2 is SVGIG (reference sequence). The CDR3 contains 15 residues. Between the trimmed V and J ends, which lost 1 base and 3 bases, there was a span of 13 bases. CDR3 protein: CAWSEGLSFYNEQFF. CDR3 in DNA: TGTGCCTGGAGTGAAGGACTCTCCTTCTACAATGAGCAGTTCTTC.

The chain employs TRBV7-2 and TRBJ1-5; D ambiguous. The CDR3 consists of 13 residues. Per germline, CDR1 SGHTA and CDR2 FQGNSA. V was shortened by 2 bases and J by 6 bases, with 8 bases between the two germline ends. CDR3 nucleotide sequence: TGTGCCAGCAGCTTACGGGAAACTCAGCCCCAGCATTTT. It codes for CASSLRETQPQHF.

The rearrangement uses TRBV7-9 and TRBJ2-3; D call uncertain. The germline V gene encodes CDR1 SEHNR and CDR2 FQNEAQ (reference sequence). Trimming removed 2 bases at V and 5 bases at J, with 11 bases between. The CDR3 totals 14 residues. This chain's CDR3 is CASSLRSGLDTQYF. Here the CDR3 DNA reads TGTGCCAGCAGCTTAAGGTCCGGGTTAGATACGCAGTATTTT.

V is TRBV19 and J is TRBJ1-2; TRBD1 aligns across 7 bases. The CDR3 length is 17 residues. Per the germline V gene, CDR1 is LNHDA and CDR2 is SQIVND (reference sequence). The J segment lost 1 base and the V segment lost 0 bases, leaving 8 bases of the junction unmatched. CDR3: CASSIDSADRFNYGYTF. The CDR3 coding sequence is TGTGCCAGTAGTATAGATTCAGCGGACAGGTTTAACTATGGCTACACCTTC. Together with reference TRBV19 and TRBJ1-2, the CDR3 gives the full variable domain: DGGITQSPKYLFRKEGQNVTLSCEQNLNHDAMYWYRQDPGQGLRLIYYSQIVNDFQKGDIAEGYSVSREKKESFPLTVTSAQKNPTAFYLCASSIDSADRFNYGYTFGSGTRLTVV.

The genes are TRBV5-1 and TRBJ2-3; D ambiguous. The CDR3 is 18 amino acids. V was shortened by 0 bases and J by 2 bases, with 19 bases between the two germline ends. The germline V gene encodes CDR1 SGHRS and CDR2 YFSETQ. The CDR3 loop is CASSLALTADLSTDTQYF. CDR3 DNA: TGCGCCAGCAGCTTGGCCTTAACTGCGGACCTTTCCACAGATACGCAGTATTTT.

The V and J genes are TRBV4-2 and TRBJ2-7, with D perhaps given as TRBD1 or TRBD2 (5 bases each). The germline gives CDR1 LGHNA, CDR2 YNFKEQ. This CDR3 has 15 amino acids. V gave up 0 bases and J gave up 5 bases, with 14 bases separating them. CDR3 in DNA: TGTGCCAGCAGCCAAGATCCTGGCAGGGACCACGAGCAGTACTTC. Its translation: CASSQDPGRDHEQYF.

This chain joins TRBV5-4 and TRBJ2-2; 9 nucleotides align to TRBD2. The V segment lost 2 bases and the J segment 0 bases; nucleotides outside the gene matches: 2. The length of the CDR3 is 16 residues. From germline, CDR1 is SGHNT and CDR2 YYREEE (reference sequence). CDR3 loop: CASSFGLATNTGELFF. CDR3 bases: TGTGCCAGCAGCTTCGGACTAGCGACGAACACCGGGGAGCTGTTTTTT.

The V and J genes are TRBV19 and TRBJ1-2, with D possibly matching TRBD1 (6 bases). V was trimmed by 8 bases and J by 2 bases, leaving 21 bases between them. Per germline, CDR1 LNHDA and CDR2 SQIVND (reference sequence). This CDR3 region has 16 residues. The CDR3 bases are TGTGCCAGTGGCTCCGTTTGGGGACAAGAAAACTATGGCTACACCTTC. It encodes CASGSVWGQENYGYTF.